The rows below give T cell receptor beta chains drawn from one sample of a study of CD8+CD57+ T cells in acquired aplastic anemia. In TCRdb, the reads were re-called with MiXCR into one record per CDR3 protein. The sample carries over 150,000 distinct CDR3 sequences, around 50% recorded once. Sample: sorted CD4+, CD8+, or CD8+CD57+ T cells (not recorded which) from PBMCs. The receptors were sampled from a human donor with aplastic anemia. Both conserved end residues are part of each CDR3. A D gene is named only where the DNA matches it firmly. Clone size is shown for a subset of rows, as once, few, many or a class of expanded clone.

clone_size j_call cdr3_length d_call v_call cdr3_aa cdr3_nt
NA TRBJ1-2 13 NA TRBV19 CASSTQAVRGYTF TGTGCCAGTAGTACACAGGCTGTTCGTGGCTACACCTTC
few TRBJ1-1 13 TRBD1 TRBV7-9 CASSQDRATEAFF TGTGCCAGCAGTCAAGACAGGGCCACTGAAGCTTTCTTT
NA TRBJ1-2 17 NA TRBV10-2 CASSEYGQTLRAYGYTF TGCGCCAGCAGTGAGTACGGACAGACCCTTCGCGCCTATGGCTACACCTTC
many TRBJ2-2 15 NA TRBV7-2 CASSPQGRNTGELFF TGTGCCAGCAGCCCCCAAGGCAGGAACACCGGGGAGCTGTTTTTT
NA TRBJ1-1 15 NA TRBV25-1 CASSESSGLNTEAFF TGTGCCAGCAGTGAATCTAGCGGACTGAACACTGAAGCTTTCTTT
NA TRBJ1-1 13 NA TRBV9 CASSVNRNTEAFF TGTGCCAGCAGCGTAAACAGGAACACTGAAGCTTTCTTT
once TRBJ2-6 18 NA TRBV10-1 CASSGPGTSSSGANVLTF TGCGCCAGCAGTGGACCCGGGACATCCAGCTCTGGGGCCAACGTCCTGACTTTC
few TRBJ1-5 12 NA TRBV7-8 CASSEVSGPQHF TGTGCCAGCAGCGAAGTGTCAGGGCCCCAGCATTTT
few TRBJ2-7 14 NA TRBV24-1 CAISEPGSPYEQYF TGTGCCATCAGTGAACCGGGGTCCCCTTACGAGCAGTACTTC
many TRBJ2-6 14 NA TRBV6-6 CASSPSQGANVLTF TGTGCCAGCAGTCCTTCCCAGGGTGCCAACGTCCTGACTTTC
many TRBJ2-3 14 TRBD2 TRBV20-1 CSAREAGGPNTQYF TGCAGTGCTAGAGAGGCGGGGGGGCCAAATACGCAGTATTTT
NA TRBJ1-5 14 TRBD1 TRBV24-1 CATSGTGTGQPQHF TGTGCCACCAGTGGGACAGGGACCGGGCAGCCCCAGCATTTT